The rows below give T cell receptor beta chains drawn from one sample of a study of cytomegalovirus exposure and HLA in healthy donors. The assay was immunoSEQ multiplex PCR, and TCRdb's table has in-frame clones only and misses some. The data contain some 110,000 clones, 70% of them seen just once; the ten biggest clones take up around 10%. The sequenced material came from PBMCs. Receptors originate from a man in his thirties or forties in good health and CMV-seropositive. The CDR3 runs from the conserved cysteine through the conserved F or W. The D gene is left open where the match is weak. Expanded clones get a size class; other rows say once, few or many, or leave the size out.

D gene	V gene	clone size	J gene	CDR3 protein	CDR3 DNA
TRBD1	TRBV19	-	TRBJ2-2	CASRRTGVDGELFF	TGTGCCAGTAGAAGGACAGGGGTAGACGGGGAGCTGTTTTTT
TRBD1	TRBV9	few	TRBJ1-1	CASSVSGQGITEAFF	TGTGCCAGCAGCGTGTCGGGACAGGGGATCACTGAAGCTTTCTTT
TRBD2	TRBV5-1	-	TRBJ2-5	CASTLAHSAGGQETQYF	TGCGCCAGCACCCTGGCCCACTCAGCGGGGGGCCAAGAGACCCAGTACTTC
TRBD2	TRBV7-3	-	TRBJ2-1	CASSLTGLAGGGYNEQFF	TGTGCCAGCAGCTTAACCGGACTAGCGGGGGGTGGCTACAATGAGCAGTTCTTC
TRBD1	TRBV27	-	TRBJ1-3	CASRMYSSGGTGNTIYF	TGTGCCAGCAGGATGTACTCGTCAGGGGGGACTGGAAACACCATATATTTT
-	TRBV6-1	-	TRBJ1-5	CASSLGARQPQHF	TGTGCCAGCAGCCTAGGGGCTCGTCAGCCCCAGCATTTT
TRBD2	TRBV2	few	TRBJ2-7	CASRAGTSFYEQYF	TGTGCCAGCAGGGCCGGGACTAGCTTCTACGAGCAGTACTTC
TRBD2	TRBV30	once	TRBJ2-1	CAWRLAGVYNEQFF	TGTGCCTGGCGACTAGCGGGAGTTTACAATGAGCAGTTCTTC
-	TRBV28	-	TRBJ1-1	CASSLEQTGSYTEAFF	TGTGCCAGCAGTTTAGAGCAAACAGGGTCCTACACTGAAGCTTTCTTT
TRBD1	TRBV5-6	-	TRBJ1-5	CASSLGQVNQPQHF	TGTGCCAGCAGCTTAGGACAGGTCAATCAGCCCCAGCATTTT
TRBD1	TRBV5-6	-	TRBJ1-2	CASSSGQGATNYGYTF	TGTGCCAGCAGCTCCGGACAGGGGGCTACTAACTATGGCTACACCTTC
-	TRBV10-3	-	TRBJ1-2	CAISESRGDGYTF	TGTGCCATCAGTGAGTCACGGGGGGATGGCTACACCTTC
-	TRBV10-1	-	TRBJ2-7	CASSESQVSYEQYF	TGCGCCAGCAGTGAGTCGCAGGTCTCCTACGAGCAGTACTTC
TRBD2	TRBV7-9	few	TRBJ2-1	CASSFPSASGRHEQFF	TGTGCCAGCAGCTTTCCTTCGGCTAGCGGGAGACATGAGCAGTTCTTC
TRBD2	TRBV9	-	TRBJ2-2	CASSAGLAGGELFF	TGTGCCAGCAGCGCCGGACTAGCGGGAGGGGAGCTGTTTTTT
TRBD2	TRBV7-2	-	TRBJ2-2	CASSSRTSGANTGELFF	TGTGCCAGCAGCTCTAGGACTAGCGGGGCGAACACCGGGGAGCTGTTTTTT
-	TRBV6-5	-	TRBJ2-3	CASSPGTQSDTQYF	TGTGCCAGCAGTCCCGGGACACAGTCGGATACGCAGTATTTT
-	TRBV5-1	-	TRBJ1-1	CASSEGGSTEAFF	TGCGCCAGCAGTGAGGGTGGGAGCACTGAAGCTTTCTTT
-	TRBV7-3	-	TRBJ2-3	CASSLGSTDTQYF	TGTGCCAGCAGCTTGGGCAGCACAGATACGCAGTATTTT
-	TRBV5-1	-	TRBJ1-4	CASSSSAGANEKLFF	TGCGCCAGCAGCTCTTCGGCGGGAGCTAATGAAAAACTGTTTTTT
TRBD1	TRBV28	-	TRBJ2-3	CASRPMPGQGAVDTQYF	TGTGCCAGCAGACCTATGCCGGGACAGGGGGCAGTAGATACGCAGTATTTT
-	TRBV15	-	TRBJ2-7	CATSRGKGAAQFRNEQYF	TGTGCCACCAGCAGAGGTAAAGGGGCCGCCCAATTTCGCAACGAGCAGTACTTC
TRBD1	TRBV12-5	-	TRBJ1-2	CASGFTGTGDYGYTF	TGTGCTAGTGGTTTTACCGGGACAGGGGACTATGGCTACACCTTC
TRBD1	TRBV19	-	TRBJ1-2	CASSSPLGQIYGYTF	TGTGCCAGTAGCTCTCCACTGGGACAGATCTATGGCTACACCTTC
TRBD1	TRBV9	-	TRBJ2-7	CASSVDGQGAVYEQYF	TGTGCCAGCAGCGTAGATGGCCAGGGGGCAGTCTACGAGCAGTACTTC
TRBD2	TRBV5-1	-	TRBJ2-1	CASSPGTSGKQYNEQFF	TGCGCCAGCAGCCCGGGGACTAGCGGGAAGCAGTACAATGAGCAGTTCTTC
-	TRBV7-3	-	TRBJ2-3	CASSLAGSSTDTQYF	TGTGCCAGCAGCTTAGCAGGCTCTAGCACAGATACGCAGTATTTT
TRBD1	TRBV6-5	-	TRBJ1-1	CASSYSPDREGAFF	TGTGCCAGCAGTTACTCCCCGGACAGGGAGGGGGCTTTCTTT
-	TRBV30	-	TRBJ1-2	CAWRKGGINFYGYTF	TGTGCCTGGAGAAAGGGGGGGATAAACTTCTATGGCTACACCTTC
-	TRBV19	-	TRBJ1-5	CASSTPGQPQHF	TGTGCCAGTAGTACCCCAGGTCAGCCCCAGCATTTT
TRBD1	TRBV27	-	TRBJ1-1	CASSLNRGGTEAFF	TGTGCCAGCAGTCTGAACAGGGGTGGCACTGAAGCTTTCTTT
-	TRBV10-3	-	TRBJ1-3	CAISGGGNTIYF	TGTGCCATCAGTGGAGGTGGAAACACCATATATTTT
-	TRBV30	-	TRBJ1-4	CAWRSGATNEKLFF	TGTGCCTGGAGATCAGGGGCAACTAATGAAAAACTGTTTTTT
-	TRBV5-1	-	TRBJ1-1	CASSLTGLSNTEAFF	TGCGCCAGCAGCTTGACGGGACTCTCGAACACTGAAGCTTTCTTT
TRBD2	TRBV5-5	few	TRBJ2-7	CASSSRDYYEQYF	TGTGCCAGCAGCTCCCGGGACTACTACGAGCAGTACTTC
TRBD1	TRBV28	once	TRBJ1-2	CASSTPTGERNGYTF	TGTGCCAGCAGCACCCCGACAGGGGAACGGAATGGCTACACCTTC
-	TRBV28	-	TRBJ1-2	CASTTLPDYGYTF	TGTGCCAGCACAACCCTGCCGGACTATGGCTACACCTTC
-	TRBV29-1	-	TRBJ2-3	CSVESQAGTDTQYF	TGCAGCGTTGAAAGCCAGGCCGGCACAGATACGCAGTATTTT
TRBD1	TRBV29-1	once	TRBJ1-5	CSVLQGAQNQPQHF	TGCAGCGTTCTCCAGGGGGCGCAGAATCAGCCCCAGCATTTT
-	TRBV5-1	-	TRBJ2-6	CASSLDGGRRANVLTF	TGCGCCAGCAGCTTGGATGGGGGCAGGAGGGCCAACGTCCTGACTTTC
-	TRBV7-9	-	TRBJ2-3	CASSSRGGRETDTQYF	TGTGCCAGCAGCTCCAGGGGCGGGAGAGAAACAGATACGCAGTATTTT
TRBD1	TRBV11-2	-	TRBJ2-7	CASSLLFYRGTSSYEQYF	TGTGCCAGCAGCTTACTCTTCTACAGGGGAACCAGCTCCTACGAGCAGTACTTC
-	TRBV5-4	-	TRBJ1-1	CASSLSDRLTEAFF	TGTGCCAGCAGCTTGTCTGACAGGTTGACTGAAGCTTTCTTT
TRBD2	TRBV2	-	TRBJ2-1	CASSEKRWLAEYNEQFF	TGTGCCAGCAGTGAAAAGCGTTGGCTAGCGGAGTACAATGAGCAGTTCTTC
TRBD1	TRBV28	-	TRBJ1-1	CASRGDRADTEAFF	TGTGCCAGCAGGGGGGACAGGGCCGACACTGAAGCTTTCTTT
-	TRBV29-1	-	TRBJ1-1	CSGESNRYTEAFF	TGCAGCGGTGAGAGCAACCGATACACTGAAGCTTTCTTT
TRBD1	TRBV28	-	TRBJ2-4	CASSSTQTGGHIQYF	TGTGCCAGCAGCTCCACACAGACAGGGGGGCACATTCAGTACTTC
TRBD1	TRBV19	-	TRBJ2-3	CASSPRTGYSTDTQYF	TGTGCCAGTAGTCCACGGACAGGCTACAGCACAGATACGCAGTATTTT
TRBD1	TRBV19	-	TRBJ1-2	CASIQGASFYGYTF	TGTGCCAGTATACAGGGGGCGTCCTTCTATGGCTACACCTTC
-	TRBV4-2	-	TRBJ1-5	CASSLTVRAGDNQPQHF	TGTGCCAGCAGCCTTACCGTCAGGGCTGGGGATAATCAGCCCCAGCATTTT
TRBD2	TRBV11-1	few	TRBJ2-5	CASSLELAGRGTQYF	TGTGCCAGCAGCTTAGAACTAGCGGGCCGGGGGACCCAGTACTTC
TRBD1	TRBV28	-	TRBJ1-2	CASKSTGDSYGYTF	TGTGCCAGCAAGTCGACAGGGGATAGCTATGGCTACACCTTC
TRBD1	TRBV12-5	-	TRBJ2-1	CASGLGQGAVNEQFF	TGTGCTAGTGGTTTGGGACAGGGGGCGGTGAATGAGCAGTTCTTC
-	TRBV6-5	-	TRBJ1-5	CASSSGQSNQPQHF	TGTGCCAGCAGTTCCGGACAAAGCAATCAGCCCCAGCATTTT
TRBD1	TRBV11-1	-	TRBJ1-1	CASSFDPSGQGLTFF	TGTGCCAGCAGCTTCGATCCCTCCGGACAGGGCTTAACTTTCTTT
-	TRBV18	-	TRBJ1-2	CASSPPGRGGYTF	TGTGCCAGCTCACCTCCAGGAAGGGGTGGCTACACCTTC
-	TRBV19	few	TRBJ1-2	CASSTTVVNYGYTF	TGTGCCAGTAGTACGACAGTAGTTAACTATGGCTACACCTTC
TRBD2	TRBV19	-	TRBJ2-1	CASSIATSGGYNEQFF	TGTGCCAGTAGTATTGCGACTAGCGGGGGGTACAATGAGCAGTTCTTC